The 27 T cell receptor beta chains below come from one sample, sequenced in a study of cytomegalovirus exposure and HLA in healthy donors. In the PCR, 60 Vbeta and 13 Jbeta primers were used. Sequenced by immunoSEQ multiplex PCR; TCRdb stores in-frame clones only, minus some. In total, the table holds 200,000 to 250,000 clones. The sequenced sample was PBMCs. The receptors come from a girl aged 2 to 9 in good health and CMV-seropositive.

The V gene is TRBV19, the J gene TRBJ2-7, with 7 bases identical to TRBD2. This CDR3 is built from 14 residues. Unmatched junction bases numbered 3, after V lost 1 base and J lost 3 bases. Germline assignment: CDR1 LNHDA and CDR2 SQIVND (reference sequence). The chain's CDR3 is CASSIGLAFYEQYF. The CDR3 DNA reads as TGTGCCAGTAGTATAGGACTAGCTTTCTACGAGCAGTACTTC. Full variable domain (remainder filled in from reference TRBV19 and TRBJ2-7): DGGITQSPKYLFRKEGQNVTLSCEQNLNHDAMYWYRQDPGQGLRLIYYSQIVNDFQKGDIAEGYSVSREKKESFPLTVTSAQKNPTAFYLCASSIGLAFYEQYFGPGTRLTVT.

The chain joins TRBV7-2 to TRBJ2-7; 9 nucleotides align to TRBD2. This CDR3 is 18 amino acids long. Germline V gene sequence: CDR1 SGHTA, CDR2 FQGNSA. V shed 8 bases and J 0 bases; nucleotides not matched to a gene: 17. The DNA of the CDR3 is TGTGCCAGCGGGTCCGATGCAGCGGGAGGAACCAACTCCTACGAGCAGTACTTC. Its protein product is CASGSDAAGGTNSYEQYF.

V and J are TRBV29-1 and TRBJ1-1, with TRBD1 identical over 8 bases. The CDR3 has 15 amino acids. The ends lost 6 bases at V and 1 base at J; junction bases unmatched: 10. CDR1 SQVTM and CDR2 ANQGSEA come from the germline V gene. DNA for the CDR3: TGCAGCGTAGGGGGACAGGATAGGGGGAACACTGAAGCTTTCTTT. This codes for CSVGGQDRGNTEAFF.

The chain carries TRBV9 and TRBJ2-1; tentative D call: TRBD1 (5 bases). The CDR3 extends over 16 amino acids. Trimming left V 4 bases short and J 4 bases short, with 18 bases between. In germline, CDR1 is SGDLS, CDR2 YYNGEE. The CDR3 sequence is CASSTTPGSPYNEQFF. CDR3 coding DNA: TGTGCCAGCAGCACAACCCCAGGGTCCCCTTACAATGAGCAGTTCTTC.

This chain's CDR3 is CASTTLGDRHNEQFF. CDR3 nucleotides: TGTGCCAGCACCACCCTCGGGGATCGACACAATGAGCAGTTCTTC. The V call is TRBV28, the J call TRBJ2-1; possibly TRBD2 for D (5 bases). The CDR3 contains 15 residues. Trimming removed 7 bases at V and 5 bases at J, with 18 bases between. The germline gives CDR1 MDHEN, CDR2 SYDVKM.

This rearrangement joins TRBV30 to TRBJ1-6; D is perhaps TRBD1 (6 bases). Trimming took 3 bases from V and 7 from J, leaving 13 bases between them. This CDR3 region has 14 residues. Germline V gives CDR1 GTSNPN, CDR2 SVGIG (reference sequence). CDR3 DNA: TGTGCCTGGAGCCCACCAGGGGCAAATTCACCCCTCCACTTT. It codes for CAWSPPGANSPLHF.

The V call is TRBV7-9, the J call TRBJ2-2; the match to TRBD1 covers 10 bases. V trimming: 5 bases; J trimming: 6 bases; junction bases outside the gene matches: 6. Germline lookup yields CDR1 SEHNR and CDR2 FQNEAQ (reference sequence). This CDR3 is 15 amino acids long. The CDR3 coding sequence is TGTGCCAGCAGCACCGGACAGGGGGGGCCCGGGGAGCTGTTTTTT. Translating gives CASSTGQGGPGELFF. Using reference TRBV7-9 and TRBJ2-2 for the parts outside the CDR3, the full variable domain is DTGVSQNPRHKITKRGQNVTFRCDPISEHNRLYWYRQTLGQGPEFLTYFQNEAQLEKSRLLSDRFSAERPKGSFSTLEIQRTEQGDSAMYLCASSTGQGGPGELFFGEGSRLTVL.

V and J are TRBV4-1 and TRBJ1-2; 9 nucleotides align to TRBD1. Germline values: CDR1 MGHRA, CDR2 YSYEKL. This CDR3 spans 12 amino acids. Germline trimming cut 4 bases from V and 12 bases from J; bases unmatched to any gene: 6. The CDR3 here is CASSPGQGRNTF. For the CDR3, the DNA is TGCGCCAGCAGCCCGGGACAGGGTAGAAACACCTTC.

This rearrangement joins TRBV5-6 to TRBJ2-2, with 12 positions matching TRBD1. The CDR3 sequence is 17 residues long. With V trimmed by 4 bases and J by 7 bases, 11 bases remained unmatched. Germline V gene data show CDR1 as SGHDT and CDR2 as YYEEEE. CDR3 residues: CASSQGQGAINGGELFF. In DNA, the CDR3 is TGTGCCAGCAGCCAGGGACAGGGGGCGATAAATGGCGGGGAGCTGTTTTTT.

The J gene is TRBJ1-2, the V gene TRBV7-9, with 8 bases matching TRBD1. V lost 5 bases, J lost 3 bases, and 8 bases stayed unmatched. This CDR3 region has 15 residues. From germline, CDR1 is SEHNR and CDR2 FQNEAQ (reference sequence). The CDR3 loop is CASSPGQGGYYGYTF. In DNA form, the CDR3 reads TGTGCCAGCAGCCCCGGACAGGGAGGGTACTATGGCTACACCTTC.

This chain uses TRBV5-1 with TRBJ1-1, with 8 bases aligning to TRBD1. CDR3 length: 15 residues. The V gene end was trimmed by 0 bases and the J gene end by 2 bases; junction bases not matched to a gene: 3. Germline assignment: CDR1 SGHRS and CDR2 YFSETQ. This CDR3 reads CASSLGQGTNTEAFF. The CDR3 nucleotides are TGCGCCAGCAGCTTGGGACAGGGGACTAACACTGAAGCTTTCTTT.

The J gene is TRBJ1-1, the V gene TRBV12-5, with a weak D call TRBD1 (5 bases). The V gene lost 3 bases and the J gene lost 1 base, with 12 bases spanning the gap. Germline V lookup: CDR1 LGHNT, CDR2 FRNRAP. The length of the CDR3 is 15 residues. This CDR3 is CASGFSATENTEAFF. CDR3 sequence (DNA): TGTGCTAGTGGTTTTTCCGCGACAGAGAACACTGAAGCTTTCTTT.

CDR3 amino acids: CARRLTGILAVRSQFNEQFF. The CDR3 bases are TGTGCCAGAAGACTTACAGGGATACTAGCGGTACGGAGCCAATTCAATGAGCAGTTCTTC. The chain is built from TRBV5-3 and TRBJ2-1; 8 bases map to TRBD2. TRBV5-3 is labeled an ORF, and its function is uncertain. Germline trimming cut 5 bases from V and 6 bases from J; bases unmatched to any gene: 25. The CDR3 runs to 20 residues.

V usage is TRBV20-1 and J usage is TRBJ1-2; 7 bases map to TRBD1. The germline V gene has CDR1 DFQATT and CDR2 SNEGSKA (reference sequence). The CDR3 is 10 residues long. Unmatched junction bases numbered 3, after V lost 7 bases and J lost 7 bases. The CDR3 sequence: CSGRTGGYTF. As DNA, the CDR3 is TGCAGTGGGAGGACAGGTGGCTACACCTTC.

The chain couples TRBV2 to TRBJ2-1; D call uncertain. Trimming shortened V by 5 bases and J by 9 bases, and 20 bases separated the two germline ends. The CDR3 length is 15 residues. Germline CDR1 is SNHLY and CDR2 is FYNNEI. Here the CDR3 reads CASSNRVYANGEQFF. CDR3 coding DNA: TGTGCCAGCAGTAACCGGGTCTATGCCAATGGTGAGCAGTTCTTC. The full variable domain, rest sourced from reference TRBV2 and TRBJ2-1, is EPEVTQTPSHQVTQMGQEVILRCVPISNHLYFYWYRQILGQKVEFLVSFYNNEISEKSEIFDDQFSVERPDGSNFTLKIRSTKLEDSAMYFCASSNRVYANGEQFFGPGTRLTVL.

The chain carries TRBV5-1 and TRBJ2-7; 8 bases align to TRBD2. The CDR3 is made up of 16 amino acids. The V gene's germline CDR1 is SGHRS and CDR2 YFSETQ. Germline trimming cut 0 bases from V and 0 bases from J; bases unmatched to any gene: 5. The DNA for the CDR3 is TGCGCCAGCAGCTTGGGACTAGCGCCCAGCTCCTACGAGCAGTACTTC. Amino acids: CASSLGLAPSSYEQYF.

About this clone itself: It is likely a read error, because the conserved phenylalanine at the end of the CDR3 is missing. This chain links TRBV7-3 with TRBJ1-1; D is possibly TRBD1 (5 bases). Germline assignment: CDR1 SGHTA and CDR2 FQGTGA. This CDR3 is 14 amino acids long. Trimming removed 0 bases at V and 9 bases at J, with 14 bases between. This CDR3 reads CASSLTPKQDQAFL. The CDR3 nucleotides read TGTGCCAGCAGCTTAACCCCGAAACAGGACCAAGCTTTCCTT.

The rearrangement joins TRBV6-6 to TRBJ1-2, with 7 positions matching TRBD1. V gave up 10 bases and J gave up 8 bases; unmatched junction bases: 7. This CDR3 is 11 amino acids long. CDR1 is MNHNY and CDR2 is SVGAGI in the germline V gene (reference sequence). This CDR3 reads CATEQGTGYTF. The CDR3 coding sequence is TGTGCCACGGAACAGGGGACCGGCTACACCTTC.

The V gene is TRBV5-1, the J gene TRBJ1-3; the match to TRBD1 covers 7 bases. The CDR3 length is 13 residues. Germline values: CDR1 SGHRS, CDR2 YFSETQ. Trimming took 5 bases from V and 8 from J; bases not matched to a gene: 7. CDR3: CASRFSGTDTIYF. DNA of the CDR3: TGCGCCAGCAGGTTTTCCGGGACAGACACCATATATTTT. Complete variable domain (other parts from reference TRBV5-1 and TRBJ1-3): KAGVTQTPRYLIKTRGQQVTLSCSPISGHRSVSWYQQTPGQGLQFLFEYFSETQRNKGNFPGRFSGRQFSNSRSEMNVSTLELGDSALYLCASRFSGTDTIYFGEGSWLTVV.

The chain carries TRBV27 and TRBJ2-1, with 7 bases identical to TRBD2. V was clipped by 6 bases and J by 8 bases; unmatched bases: 16. Germline V gene sequence: CDR1 MNHEY, CDR2 SMNVEV (reference sequence). The CDR3 consists of 16 residues. Written as DNA, the CDR3 is TGTGCCAGCAGAAAAGCGGATCTAGCGGCACTCCATGAGCAGTTCTTC. It specifies CASRKADLAALHEQFF.

The gene calls are TRBV7-9 and TRBJ2-7; 7 nucleotides line up with TRBD2. The CDR3 contains 16 residues. The ends lost 1 base at V and 4 bases at J; junction bases unmatched: 10. Germline CDR1 is SEHNR and CDR2 is FQNEAQ (reference sequence). Written as DNA, the CDR3 is TGTGCCAGCAGCTTAGGACGGGGGGTCGTTGCGTACGAGCAGTACTTC. This translates into CASSLGRGVVAYEQYF.

The V and J genes are TRBV29-1 and TRBJ1-1; 8 bases align to TRBD1. Germline V gene sequence: CDR1 SQVTM, CDR2 ANQGSEA. V was clipped by 4 bases and J by 0 bases; unmatched bases: 7. CDR3 size: 15 residues. Here the CDR3 reads CSVGGQGKMNTEAFF. Written as DNA, the CDR3 is TGCAGCGTTGGTGGACAGGGTAAGATGAACACTGAAGCTTTCTTT.

The chain is built from TRBV7-9 and TRBJ1-1; D gene unclear. This CDR3 has 14 amino acids. CDR1 SEHNR and CDR2 FQNEAQ come from the germline V gene (reference sequence). V lost 2 bases to trimming and J lost 1 base, with 8 bases between them. For the CDR3, the DNA is TGTGCCAGCAGCTTACAGTCAGGGAACACTGAAGCTTTCTTT. This translates into CASSLQSGNTEAFF.

The chain joins TRBV7-9 to TRBJ2-5, with TRBD2 identical over 7 bases. The CDR3 extends over 15 amino acids. Germline-derived CDR1 and CDR2 are SEHNR and FQNEAQ (reference sequence). Losses at the gene ends were 5 bases for V and 2 bases for J; bases not matched to a gene: 8. The CDR3 sequence: CASSNPERGQETQYF. The DNA of the CDR3 is TGTGCCAGCAGCAACCCAGAGCGGGGACAAGAGACCCAGTACTTC. The full variable domain, with the rest looked up from reference TRBV7-9 and TRBJ2-5, is DTGVSQNPRHKITKRGQNVTFRCDPISEHNRLYWYRQTLGQGPEFLTYFQNEAQLEKSRLLSDRFSAERPKGSFSTLEIQRTEQGDSAMYLCASSNPERGQETQYFGPGTRLLVL.

A remark on this clone: The same CDR3 is also encoded by other DNA sequences in this sample. V and J are TRBV6-1 and TRBJ2-7, with unresolved D. The germline V gene encodes CDR1 MNHNS and CDR2 SASEGT. This CDR3 contains 11 residues. V gave up 3 bases and J gave up 3 bases, with 3 bases separating them. CDR3 DNA sequence: TGTGCCAGCAGTGATTACTACGAGCAGTACTTC. Amino acid sequence: CASSDYYEQYF.

The V and J genes are TRBV27 and TRBJ1-5; 10 nucleotides agree with TRBD1. This CDR3 comprises 16 residues. Germline assignment: CDR1 MNHEY and CDR2 SMNVEV (reference sequence). V shed 6 bases and J 3 bases; nucleotides not matched to a gene: 8. CDR3 DNA: TGTGCCAGCAGGACGAGGACAGGGGGTCCCAATCAGCCCCAGCATTTT. Its protein is CASRTRTGGPNQPQHF.

The chain recombines TRBV27 with TRBJ2-6; D ambiguous. Deletions cut 6 bases from V and 0 bases from J, with 18 bases between. The V gene's germline CDR1 is MNHEY and CDR2 SMNVEV (reference sequence). There are 18 residues in the CDR3. CDR3 amino acids: CASRIDNTRISGANVLTF. The CDR3 DNA sequence: TGTGCCAGCAGGATAGACAATACACGCATCTCTGGGGCCAACGTCCTGACTTTC.